The 15 T cell receptor beta chains in this list originate from one sample, sequenced in a study of OX40 agonist ivuxolimab in advanced cancers. Here immunoSEQ multiplex PCR was the method, and the copy in TCRdb shows in-frame clones only, minus some. Among roughly 79,000 clones listed, 92% were seen once. Material: CD4+ or CD8+ T cells sorted from blood, obtained in a trial of the OX40 agonist ivuxolimab. The receptors shown here come from an adult with an advanced solid tumor such as melanoma, head and neck, liver or kidney cancer.

This clone appeared once. V usage is TRBV7-3 and J usage is TRBJ2-3, with D possibly being TRBD2 (6 bases). The CDR3 consists of 14 residues. V gave up 3 bases and J gave up 4 bases, with 11 bases separating them. Germline values: CDR1 SGHTA, CDR2 FQGTGA. In nucleotides, the CDR3 is TGTGCCAGCAGCTTCCTGGGGGGAGCAGATACGCAGTATTTT. This codes for CASSFLGGADTQYF.

The V gene is TRBV30, the J gene TRBJ2-5; TRBD1 might be the D (6 bases). The V end was cut by 3 bases, the J end by 3 bases, with 8 bases between. In germline, CDR1 is GTSNPN, CDR2 SVGIG (reference sequence). The CDR3 consists of 12 residues. CDR3 sequence: CAWRYREETQYF. CDR3 coding DNA: TGTGCCTGGAGGTACAGGGAAGAGACCCAGTACTTC.

As DNA, the CDR3 is TGTGCCAGCAGCTTAGATTTTGCGGGGACTGAAGCTTTCTTT. Its translation: CASSLDFAGTEAFF. This rearrangement joins TRBV11-3 to TRBJ1-1; no clear D. Trimming took 0 bases from V and 5 from J, leaving 10 bases between them. There are 14 residues in the CDR3. The V gene's germline CDR1 is SGHNT and CDR2 YENEEA.

The genes are TRBV29-1 and TRBJ1-1, with 7 nucleotides matching TRBD1. Germline values: CDR1 SQVTM, CDR2 ANQGSEA. V was pared by 3 bases and J by 1 base, with 2 bases of the junction left unmatched. CDR3 length equals 13 residues. CDR3: CSVEAGGNTEAFF. The CDR3 DNA sequence: TGCAGCGTTGAGGCAGGGGGGAACACTGAAGCTTTCTTT. Variable domain in full (rest from reference TRBV29-1 and TRBJ1-1): SAVISQKPSRDICQRGTSLTIQCQVDSQVTMMFWYRQQPGQSLTLIATANQGSEATYESGFVIDKFPISRPNLTFSTLTVSNMSPEDSSIYLCSVEAGGNTEAFFGQGTRLTVV.

The rearrangement joins TRBV6-5 to TRBJ1-2, with D uncertain. The CDR3 has 14 residues. Trimming removed 6 bases from V and 4 bases from J, with 15 bases in between. In germline, CDR1 is MNHEY, CDR2 SVGAGI. This CDR3 reads CASRERGRIYGYTF. The CDR3 region has the DNA TGTGCCAGCAGGGAACGAGGGAGAATCTATGGCTACACCTTC.

The CDR3 loop reads CASSYSGGAPWIEQYF. The DNA of the CDR3 is TGTGCCAGCAGTTACTCCGGGGGAGCCCCCTGGATCGAGCAGTACTTC. This chain connects TRBV6-5 to TRBJ2-7; TRBD2 might be the D (6 bases). Germline CDR1 reads MNHEY; CDR2 reads SVGAGI. V gave up 0 bases and J gave up 6 bases, with 18 bases separating them. CDR3 length: 16 amino acids.

This chain links TRBV21-1 with TRBJ1-2; the table's D call of TRBD1 was not tested on the DNA. TRBV21-1 is labeled a pseudogene. This CDR3 comprises 14 residues. In DNA form, the CDR3 reads TGTGCCAGCAGCAAAGCGGGCAGCAACTATGGCTACACCTTC. It encodes CASSKAGSNYGYTF.

The count of this clone is one. The chain carries TRBV4-3 and TRBJ2-7, with 7 bases aligning to TRBD1. This CDR3 region has 15 residues. Germline trimming cut 4 bases from V and 2 bases from J; bases unmatched to any gene: 8. Germline-derived CDR1 and CDR2 are LGHNA and YSLEER. The CDR3 protein is CASSLYTGTAYEQYF. The CDR3 DNA follows: TGCGCCAGCAGCCTATACACCGGGACAGCCTACGAGCAGTACTTC.

The V gene is TRBV27, the J gene TRBJ1-1; 7 nucleotides agree with TRBD1. Looked up from germline, CDR1 is MNHEY and CDR2 is SMNVEV (reference sequence). The CDR3 spans 15 residues. V trimming: 5 bases; J trimming: 4 bases; junction bases outside the gene matches: 10. The DNA for the CDR3 is TGTGCCAGCAGTCCTTTGGTAGGGGGCGTCACTGAAGCTTTCTTT. Protein: CASSPLVGGVTEAFF.

This clone was counted once. The rearrangement joins TRBV5-8 to TRBJ2-3, with a possible D match to TRBD2 (5 bases). Looked up from germline, CDR1 is SGHTS and CDR2 is YDEGEE. V was shortened by 2 bases and J by 6 bases, with 7 bases between the two germline ends. There are 12 residues in the CDR3. In nucleotides, the CDR3 is TGTGCCAGCAGCTTCGACTATGATACGCAGTATTTT. Translation: CASSFDYDTQYF.

The chain is built from TRBV6-1 and TRBJ2-1; either TRBD1 or TRBD2 may supply D (7 bases each). The V end was cut by 7 bases, the J end by 15 bases, with 25 bases between. Germline CDR1 is MNHNS and CDR2 is SASEGT. The CDR3 extends over 14 amino acids. The CDR3 sequence: CASKTGTRGGSGFF. In DNA, the CDR3 is TGTGCCAGCAAGACCGGGACCAGGGGGGGTAGCGGGTTCTTC.

CDR3 sequence reads: CASKASGQRETQYF. CDR3 sequence (DNA): TGCGCCAGCAAAGCTAGCGGGCAAAGGGAGACCCAGTACTTC. The chain uses TRBV5-1 and TRBJ2-5; 8 bases are shared with TRBD2. This CDR3 has 14 residues. V lost 6 bases, J lost 5 bases, and 9 bases stayed unmatched. Germline V gene data show CDR1 as SGHRS and CDR2 as YFSETQ.

The J gene is TRBJ2-2, the V gene TRBV6-5, with 7 nucleotides matching TRBD2. This CDR3 is built from 15 residues. The ends lost 3 bases at V and 6 bases at J; junction bases unmatched: 7. The germline CDR1 and CDR2 sequences are MNHEY and SVGAGI. The CDR3 nucleotides are TGTGCCAGCAGTTATCAAGGACTAGTAGCCGGGGAGCTGTTTTTT. Translated: CASSYQGLVAGELFF.

The rearrangement links TRBV25-1 to TRBJ1-1; tentatively, D is TRBD1 (5 bases). Germline CDR1 is MGHDK and CDR2 is SYGVNS. V gave up 2 bases and J gave up 3 bases, with 19 bases separating them. The CDR3 is 17 amino acids. The CDR3 is CASSENPGRRTHTEAFF. The CDR3 nucleotides are TGTGCCAGCAGTGAAAACCCGGGGCGCCGTACGCACACTGAAGCTTTCTTT.

The gene calls are TRBV7-2 and TRBJ2-3, with 10 bases aligning to TRBD2. V was pared by 0 bases and J by 5 bases, with 5 bases of the junction left unmatched. The germline CDR1 and CDR2 sequences are SGHTA and FQGNSA. CDR3 length equals 16 residues. CDR3 residues: CASSLAGLATVDTQYF. CDR3 bases: TGTGCCAGCAGCTTAGCGGGACTAGCGACCGTAGATACGCAGTATTTT.